The 21 T cell receptor beta chains below come from one sample, sequenced in a study of Ad26.COV2.S vaccination and SARS-CoV-2 variants. Treatment denoted: 19 received Ad26.COV2.S at low or high dose, single or two shots; five or six received placebo; per-sample allocation not given. The samples date from day 63 after the first vaccine or placebo injection. Here immunoSEQ multiplex PCR was the method, and the copy in TCRdb shows in-frame clones only, minus some. The sample contains about half a million clones, 80% to 90% of which appear only once. The sample consisted of peripheral blood, taken in a trial of Ad26.COV2.S vaccine versus placebo. The source is a person between 18 and 59 years old who received the Ad26.COV2.S COVID-19 vaccine or a placebo.

CDR3 amino acids: CASSPRPAPGELFF. In nucleotides, the CDR3 is TGTGCCAGCAGCCCCCGCCCCGCGCCCGGGGAGCTGTTTTTT. The chain employs TRBV11-2 and TRBJ2-2; D is uncertain. CDR1 is SGHAT and CDR2 is FQNNGV in the germline V gene. The CDR3 runs to 14 residues. Trimming took off 5 bases at V and 6 bases at J, with 13 bases between the two ends.

The chain couples TRBV4-2 to TRBJ2-6, with D unclear. The germline CDR1 and CDR2 sequences are LGHNA and YNFKEQ. Deletions cut 1 base from V and 0 bases from J, with 13 bases between. The CDR3 contains 18 residues. CDR3 coding DNA: TGTGCCAGCAGCCAAGGTAACCTGCTAGACTCTGGGGCCAACGTCCTGACTTTC. Translating gives CASSQGNLLDSGANVLTF.

The chain links TRBV18 to TRBJ2-3, with TRBD2 identical over 10 bases. Germline values: CDR1 KGHSH, CDR2 LQKENI. The CDR3 totals 18 residues. V trimming: 3 bases; J trimming: 10 bases; junction bases outside the gene matches: 19. CDR3 sequence (DNA): TGTGCCAGCTCACCCCAACAGGGTAGCGGGGGGACCCTGGCTGCGCAGTATTTT. Translated: CASSPQQGSGGTLAAQYF.

The chain has TRBV19 and TRBJ2-1; D unclear. The V end was cut by 6 bases, the J end by 0 bases, with 12 bases between. CDR1 LNHDA and CDR2 SQIVND come from the germline V gene (reference sequence). The CDR3 has 15 residues. Here the CDR3 DNA reads TGTGCCAGTAGCACCAGCCACCTCTCCTACAATGAGCAGTTCTTC. This gives the protein CASSTSHLSYNEQFF.

The chain has TRBV3-1 (or the pseudogene TRBV3-2) and TRBJ2-1; D is undetermined. V shed 1 base and J shed 6 bases, with 7 bases lying between them. The germline CDR1 and CDR2 sequences are LGHDT and YNNKEL (reference sequence). This CDR3 is built from 13 residues. The CDR3 loop reads CASSQVVSNEQFF. The DNA for the CDR3 is TGTGCCAGCAGCCAAGTTGTCAGCAATGAGCAGTTCTTC.

The chain combines TRBV10-2 with TRBJ1-4; TRBD1 aligns across 7 bases. The CDR3 spans 15 residues. In germline, CDR1 is WSHSY, CDR2 SAAADI. The V gene end was trimmed by 5 bases and the J gene end by 8 bases; junction bases not matched to a gene: 11. This CDR3 is CASSPHRGLGEKLFF. DNA of the CDR3: TGCGCCAGCAGTCCACACAGGGGACTGGGCGAAAAACTGTTTTTT.

A note on this clone: Other nucleotide sequences in the sample specify the same CDR3. This rearrangement joins TRBV6-5 to TRBJ2-7; no firm D call. V was cut by 0 bases and J by 4 bases, with 10 bases left in between. The germline gives CDR1 MNHEY, CDR2 SVGAGI. The CDR3 covers 14 residues. The CDR3, as DNA: TGTGCCAGCAGTTACTCGACGGGTCTTTACGAGCAGTACTTC. This gives the protein CASSYSTGLYEQYF.

The chain recombines TRBV6-5 with TRBJ2-1; 7 nucleotides agree with TRBD2. The CDR3 contains 16 residues. Losses at the gene ends were 0 bases for V and 6 bases for J; bases not matched to a gene: 8. Looked up from germline, CDR1 is MNHEY and CDR2 is SVGAGI. The CDR3 is CASSYSRPSGANEQFF. The CDR3 nucleotides are TGTGCCAGCAGTTACTCGCGGCCTAGCGGAGCCAATGAGCAGTTCTTC.

V is TRBV5-1 and J is TRBJ1-1; no clear D. The CDR3 extends over 14 amino acids. CDR1 and CDR2 from the germline V gene are SGHRS and YFSETQ. V lost 5 bases to trimming and J lost 4 bases, with 15 bases between them. DNA of the CDR3: TGCGCCAGCAGTAATACGGGGTCGAGCACTGAAGCTTTCTTT. This encodes CASSNTGSSTEAFF.

V and J are TRBV27 and TRBJ1-2; tentatively, D is TRBD1 (6 bases). CDR3 size: 15 residues. Germline V gene data show CDR1 as MNHEY and CDR2 as SMNVEV (reference sequence). V lost 5 bases, J lost 8 bases, and 21 bases lay in between. CDR3 sequence (DNA): TGTGCCAGCAGTCCCCGGGCGACAGGCGCCTGGGGCTACACCTTC. This sequence encodes CASSPRATGAWGYTF.

Only a few counts were recorded for this clone. The chain is built from TRBV6-1 and TRBJ2-1, with 10 bases aligning to TRBD2. Germline lookup yields CDR1 MNHNS and CDR2 SASEGT. The length of the CDR3 is 15 residues. V dropped 2 bases and J dropped 6; count of bases not matched to a gene: 4. The CDR3 here is CASSESAGGPNEQFF. For the CDR3, the DNA is TGTGCCAGCAGTGAATCAGCGGGAGGGCCCAATGAGCAGTTCTTC.

The CDR3 bases are TGTGCCAGCAGTGATGCACTAGCGGAAGAGACCCAGTACTTC. It encodes CASSDALAEETQYF. The rearrangement joins TRBV2 to TRBJ2-5, with 8 nucleotides matching TRBD2. Germline CDR1 reads SNHLY; CDR2 reads FYNNEI. The CDR3 is 14 amino acids. V gave up 3 bases and J gave up 3 bases; unmatched junction bases: 3.

V gene TRBV4-1 combines with J gene TRBJ2-1, with D tentatively TRBD1 (5 bases). The CDR3 is 16 residues long. Germline-derived CDR1 and CDR2 are MGHRA and YSYEKL. Trimming cost V 2 bases and J 6 bases, with 17 bases left between them. The CDR3 loop is CASSQTHPDRSNEQFF. The CDR3 DNA follows: TGCGCCAGCAGCCAAACCCACCCTGACAGAAGCAATGAGCAGTTCTTC.

For the CDR3, the DNA is TGTGCCTGGAGTCCGAACCAGGGGCTTCCCGCCCCCTATGGCTACACCTTC. This encodes CAWSPNQGLPAPYGYTF. V usage is TRBV30 and J usage is TRBJ1-2, with a weak D call TRBD1 (6 bases). Trimming pared 2 bases from V and 4 bases from J, leaving 23 bases between. This CDR3 contains 17 residues. Looked up from germline, CDR1 is GTSNPN and CDR2 is SVGIG (reference sequence).

The chain couples TRBV19 to TRBJ1-2, with TRBD1 matching 7 bases. The CDR3 loop spans 14 amino acids. With V trimmed by 7 bases and J by 2 bases, 7 bases remained unmatched. Germline V CDR1 and CDR2: LNHDA, SQIVND (reference sequence). CDR3 residues: CASTKRQGNYGYTF. In DNA form, the CDR3 reads TGTGCCAGTACCAAAAGACAGGGAAACTATGGCTACACCTTC. Combining the CDR3 with reference TRBV19 and TRBJ1-2 gives the whole variable domain DGGITQSPKYLFRKEGQNVTLSCEQNLNHDAMYWYRQDPGQGLRLIYYSQIVNDFQKGDIAEGYSVSREKKESFPLTVTSAQKNPTAFYLCASTKRQGNYGYTFGSGTRLTVV.

This sequence joins TRBV25-1 and TRBJ1-5; a possible D gene is TRBD1 (6 bases). Per the germline V gene, CDR1 is MGHDK and CDR2 is SYGVNS. This CDR3 is 13 amino acids long. Trimming shortened V by 4 bases and J by 5 bases, and 9 bases separated the two germline ends. CDR3 in amino acids: CASSGRGHQPQHF. The CDR3, as DNA: TGTGCCAGCAGTGGCAGGGGTCATCAGCCCCAGCATTTT.

The V gene is TRBV7-8, the J gene TRBJ1-5; 10 nucleotides agree with TRBD1. V was pared by 2 bases and J by 6 bases, with 7 bases of the junction left unmatched. The CDR3 has 16 residues. Germline V gene data show CDR1 as SGHVS and CDR2 as FQNEAQ. CDR3 in amino acids: CASSLLGQGLGQPQHF. The CDR3 DNA sequence: TGTGCCAGCAGCTTACTGGGACAGGGGTTAGGTCAGCCCCAGCATTTT.

This chain uses TRBV5-1 with TRBJ1-1, with TRBD1 matching over 8 bases. This CDR3 spans 16 amino acids. Germline V gene data show CDR1 as SGHRS and CDR2 as YFSETQ. Trimming removed 1 base from V and 1 base from J; junction bases left unmatched: 6. The CDR3 region has the DNA TGCGCCAGCAGCTTGCTTTCAGGGGGCGGGAACACTGAAGCTTTCTTT. Translation: CASSLLSGGGNTEAFF.

The rearrangement uses TRBV11-1 and TRBJ2-1; D is unresolved. Germline CDR1 and CDR2: SGHAT and FQDESV (reference sequence). The CDR3 totals 12 residues. V was clipped by 3 bases and J by 7 bases, with 7 bases between them. CDR3 bases: TGTGCCAGCAGCTTTGGGCTGAATGAGCAGTTCTTC. It encodes CASSFGLNEQFF.

The chain combines TRBV7-9 with TRBJ2-5; D is ambiguous. Germline values: CDR1 SEHNR, CDR2 FQNEAQ (reference sequence). V was cut by 5 bases and J by 2 bases, with 12 bases left in between. CDR3 size: 14 residues. CDR3 in DNA: TGTGCCAGCAGCCGGCCGATGGATCAAGAGACCCAGTACTTC. Protein sequence: CASSRPMDQETQYF.

This clone was found once. V is TRBV7-6 and J is TRBJ1-6; maybe TRBD1 (5 bases). This CDR3 region has 14 residues. The germline gives CDR1 SGHVS, CDR2 FNYEAQ. Trimming removed 1 base at V and 6 bases at J, with 7 bases between. The CDR3 spells CASSLVGGNSPLHF. Here the CDR3 DNA reads TGTGCCAGCAGCTTAGTTGGGGGTAATTCACCCCTCCACTTT.